The sequence of this T cell receptor (beta chain) was determined in a study of cytomegalovirus exposure and HLA in healthy donors. The primer mix had 60 Vbeta and 13 Jbeta primers. Assay used: immunoSEQ multiplex PCR; TCRdb lists only in-frame clones, some missing. The table lists around 89,000 clones, approximately 83% of them singletons, with 3% to 3.5% in the top ten. Remarks on this clone: The antigen is unknown.

Study-wide results and limits: For cytomegalovirus status, the classifier reportedly gave diagnoses with high specificity and sensitivity. Some public TCRs appeared in many individuals, while most sequences were rare.

All the people who gave samples were healthy bone marrow donors. The sequencing sample was made of PBMCs. This clonotype was obtained from a man aged 35 to 55 in good health and CMV-seronegative.

In DNA, the CDR3 is TGTGCCAGCAGCGGAGACAGCAACACTGAAGCTTTCTTT. The encoded protein is CASSGDSNTEAFF. V and J are TRBV2 and TRBJ1-1; D is possibly TRBD1 (5 bases). Germline V gene data show CDR1 as SNHLY and CDR2 as FYNNEI. V dropped 6 bases and J dropped 2 bases, with 10 bases sitting between them. The CDR3 spans 13 residues.